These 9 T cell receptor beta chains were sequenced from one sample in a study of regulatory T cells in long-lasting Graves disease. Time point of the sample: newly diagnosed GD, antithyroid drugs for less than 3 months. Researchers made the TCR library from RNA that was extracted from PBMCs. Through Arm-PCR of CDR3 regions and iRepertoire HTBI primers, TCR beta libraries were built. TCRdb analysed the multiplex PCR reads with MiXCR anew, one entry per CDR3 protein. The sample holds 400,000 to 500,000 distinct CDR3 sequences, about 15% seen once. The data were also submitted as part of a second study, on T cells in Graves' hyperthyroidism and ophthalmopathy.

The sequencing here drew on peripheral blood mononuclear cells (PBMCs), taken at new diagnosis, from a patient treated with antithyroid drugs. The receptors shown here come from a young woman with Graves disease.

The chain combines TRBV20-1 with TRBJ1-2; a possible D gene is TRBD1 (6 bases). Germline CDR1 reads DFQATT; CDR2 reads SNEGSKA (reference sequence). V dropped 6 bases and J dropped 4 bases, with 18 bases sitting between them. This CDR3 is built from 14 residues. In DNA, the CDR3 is TGCAGTGCCCGAGGGGGGACGGGGAGCTATGGCTACACCTTC. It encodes CSARGGTGSYGYTF.

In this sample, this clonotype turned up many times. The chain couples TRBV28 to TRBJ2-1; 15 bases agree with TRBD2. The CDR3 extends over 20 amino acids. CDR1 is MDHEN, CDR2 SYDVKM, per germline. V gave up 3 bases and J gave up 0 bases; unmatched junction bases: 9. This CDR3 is CASSFSGLAGGRPSYNEQFF. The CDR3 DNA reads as TGTGCCAGCAGTTTCTCGGGACTAGCGGGAGGTCGGCCCTCCTACAATGAGCAGTTCTTC.

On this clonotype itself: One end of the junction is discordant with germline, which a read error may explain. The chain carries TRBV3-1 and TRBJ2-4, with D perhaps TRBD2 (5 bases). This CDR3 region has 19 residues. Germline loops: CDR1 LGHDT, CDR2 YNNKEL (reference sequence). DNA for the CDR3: TGTGCCAGCAGCCAAGATCCAAGATGGGCTGGTCTAGCCAAAAACATTCAGTATTTC. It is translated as CASSQDPRWAGLAKNIQYF.

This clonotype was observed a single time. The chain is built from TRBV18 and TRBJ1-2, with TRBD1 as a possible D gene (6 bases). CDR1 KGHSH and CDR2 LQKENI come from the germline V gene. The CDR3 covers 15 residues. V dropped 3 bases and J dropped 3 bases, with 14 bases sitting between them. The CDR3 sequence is CASSPSSGGDYGYTF. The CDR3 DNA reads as TGTGCCAGCTCACCCTCTTCGGGGGGCGACTATGGCTACACCTTC.

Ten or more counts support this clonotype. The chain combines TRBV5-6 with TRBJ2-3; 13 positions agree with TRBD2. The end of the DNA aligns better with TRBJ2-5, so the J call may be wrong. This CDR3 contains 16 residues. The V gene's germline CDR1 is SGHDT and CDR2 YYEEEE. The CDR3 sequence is CASSSQTSGRVETQYF. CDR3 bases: TGTGCCAGCAGCTCCCAAACTAGCGGGAGGGTGGAGACCCAGTACTTC.

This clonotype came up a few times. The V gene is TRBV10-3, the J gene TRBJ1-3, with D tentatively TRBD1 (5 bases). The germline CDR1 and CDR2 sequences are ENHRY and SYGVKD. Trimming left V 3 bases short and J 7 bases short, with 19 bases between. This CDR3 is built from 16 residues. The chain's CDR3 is CAISDPGESLRNTIYF. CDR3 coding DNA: TGTGCCATCAGTGACCCGGGGGAGTCCCTGAGGAACACCATATATTTT.

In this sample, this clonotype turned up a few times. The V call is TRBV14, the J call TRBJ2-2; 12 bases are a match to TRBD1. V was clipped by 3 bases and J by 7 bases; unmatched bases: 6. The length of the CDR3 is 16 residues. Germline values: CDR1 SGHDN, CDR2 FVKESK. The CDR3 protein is CASSQWDRGRGGELFF. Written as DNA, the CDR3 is TGTGCCAGCAGCCAGTGGGACAGGGGGCGCGGCGGGGAGCTGTTTTTT.

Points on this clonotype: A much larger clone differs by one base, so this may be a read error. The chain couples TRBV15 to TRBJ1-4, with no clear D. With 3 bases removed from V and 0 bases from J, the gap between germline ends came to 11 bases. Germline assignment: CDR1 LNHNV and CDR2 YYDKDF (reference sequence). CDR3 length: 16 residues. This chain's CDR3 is CATSSDGEATNEKLFF. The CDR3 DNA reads TGTGCCACCAGCAGTGACGGGGAAGCAACTAATGAAAAACTGTTTTTT.

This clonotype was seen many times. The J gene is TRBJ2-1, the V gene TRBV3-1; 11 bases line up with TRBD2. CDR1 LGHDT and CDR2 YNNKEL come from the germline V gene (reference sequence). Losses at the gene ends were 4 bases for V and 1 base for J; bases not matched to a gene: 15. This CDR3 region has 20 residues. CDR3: CASSLLNVRTSGSSYNEQFF. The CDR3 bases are TGTGCCAGCAGCCTTCTAAATGTCCGTACTAGCGGGAGTTCCTACAATGAGCAGTTCTTC.